This TCR beta chain is from a study of blood T cell repertoires in COVID-19. Study details: PBMCs, B-cell-depleted T cells, or T cells were the source of the cDNA or gDNA that made up the material.

CDR3 length equals 12 residues. Trimming removed 5 bases at V and 3 bases at J, with 4 bases between. Germline CDR1 LNHDA, CDR2 SQIVND (reference sequence). Per the study methods: Estimation of nucleated cell counts relied on the amplification of reference gene primers. Sequencing was performed with immunoSEQ multiplex PCR; in TCRdb, only in-frame clones are kept and a portion is missing. The D gene and trimming were derived from the DNA, and the V and J assignments and clone size from that table. The repertoire consists of 35,000 to 40,000 clones, with about 80% occurring once and the leading ten covering around 15%.

Material: peripheral blood. The chain employs TRBV19 and TRBJ2-2; D ambiguous. The receptor was isolated from a man aged 50 to 59 with active or convalescent COVID-19. CDR3 sequence (DNA): TGTGCCAGTAGTTCGTACACCGGGGAGCTGTTTTTT. It yields the protein CASSSYTGELFF. Full variable domain (outside the CDR3, taken from reference TRBV19 and TRBJ2-2): DGGITQSPKYLFRKEGQNVTLSCEQNLNHDAMYWYRQDPGQGLRLIYYSQIVNDFQKGDIAEGYSVSREKKESFPLTVTSAQKNPTAFYLCASSSYTGELFFGEGSRLTVL.